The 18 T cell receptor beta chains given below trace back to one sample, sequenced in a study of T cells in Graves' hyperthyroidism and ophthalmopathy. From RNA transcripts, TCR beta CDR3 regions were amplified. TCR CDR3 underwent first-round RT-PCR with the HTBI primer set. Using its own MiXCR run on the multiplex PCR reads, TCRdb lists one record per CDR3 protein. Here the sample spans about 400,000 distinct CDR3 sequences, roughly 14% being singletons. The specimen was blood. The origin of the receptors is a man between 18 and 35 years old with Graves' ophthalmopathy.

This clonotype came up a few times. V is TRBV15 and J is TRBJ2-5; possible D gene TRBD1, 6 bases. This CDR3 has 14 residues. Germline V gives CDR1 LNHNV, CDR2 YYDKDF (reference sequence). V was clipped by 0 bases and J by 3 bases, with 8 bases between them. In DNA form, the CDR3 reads TGTGCCACCAGCAGAGATAGGGGGAAAGAGACCCAGTACTTC. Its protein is CATSRDRGKETQYF. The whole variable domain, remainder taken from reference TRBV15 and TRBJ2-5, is DAMVIQNPRYQVTQFGKPVTLSCSQTLNHNVMYWYQQKSSQAPKLLFHYYDKDFNNEADTPDNFQSRRPNTSFCFLDIRSPGLGDTAMYLCATSRDRGKETQYFGPGTRLLVL.

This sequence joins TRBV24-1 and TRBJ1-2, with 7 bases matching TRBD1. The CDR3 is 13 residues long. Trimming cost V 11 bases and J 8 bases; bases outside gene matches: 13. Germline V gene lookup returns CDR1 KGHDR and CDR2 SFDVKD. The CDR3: CANTRRTGPGYTF. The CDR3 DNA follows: TGTGCCAACACAAGGCGGACAGGTCCAGGCTACACCTTC.

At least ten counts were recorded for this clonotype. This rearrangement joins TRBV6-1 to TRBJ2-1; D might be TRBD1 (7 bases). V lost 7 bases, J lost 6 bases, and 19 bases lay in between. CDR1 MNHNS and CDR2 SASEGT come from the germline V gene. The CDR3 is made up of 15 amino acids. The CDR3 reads CASIAGQYKLNEQFF. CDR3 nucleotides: TGTGCCAGCATTGCGGGACAGTACAAACTCAATGAGCAGTTCTTC.

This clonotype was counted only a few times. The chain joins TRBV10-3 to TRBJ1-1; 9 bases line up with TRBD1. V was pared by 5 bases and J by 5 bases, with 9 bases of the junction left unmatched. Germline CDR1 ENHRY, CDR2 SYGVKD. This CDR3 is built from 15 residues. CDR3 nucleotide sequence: TGTGCCATCAGTAAGAGCGGGACAGGGACAACTGAAGCTTTCTTT. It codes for CAISKSGTGTTEAFF.

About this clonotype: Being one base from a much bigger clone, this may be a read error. DNA for the CDR3: TGTGCCACCAGTGGTCTCGAGGGGTTGGCCTTCAATAAGCAGTTCTTC. This gives the protein CATSGLEGLAFNKQFF. The chain joins TRBV24-1 to TRBJ2-1, with D tentatively TRBD1 or TRBD2 (5 bases each). This CDR3 is built from 16 residues. The germline V gene encodes CDR1 KGHDR and CDR2 SFDVKD.

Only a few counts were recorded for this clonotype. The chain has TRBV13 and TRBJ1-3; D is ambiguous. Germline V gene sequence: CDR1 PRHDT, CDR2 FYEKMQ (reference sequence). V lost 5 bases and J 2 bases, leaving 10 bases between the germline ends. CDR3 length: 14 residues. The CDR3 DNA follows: TGTGCCAGCAGCCTTCGAGTAACTGGAAACACCATATATTTT. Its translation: CASSLRVTGNTIYF.

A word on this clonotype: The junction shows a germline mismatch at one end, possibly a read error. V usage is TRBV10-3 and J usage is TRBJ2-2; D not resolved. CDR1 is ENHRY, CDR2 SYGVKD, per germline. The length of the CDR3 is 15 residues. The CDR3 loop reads CASSDSYSSTGELFF. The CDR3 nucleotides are TGTGCCAGCAGTGACTCCTACAGCAGCACCGGGGAGCTGTTTTTT.

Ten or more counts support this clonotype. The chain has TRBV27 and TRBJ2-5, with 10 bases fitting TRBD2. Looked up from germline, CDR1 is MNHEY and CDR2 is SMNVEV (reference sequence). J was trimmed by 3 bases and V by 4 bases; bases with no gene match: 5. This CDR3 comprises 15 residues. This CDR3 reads CASSSGTSVKETQYF. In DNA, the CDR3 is TGTGCCAGCAGTTCTGGGACTAGCGTTAAAGAGACCCAGTACTTC.

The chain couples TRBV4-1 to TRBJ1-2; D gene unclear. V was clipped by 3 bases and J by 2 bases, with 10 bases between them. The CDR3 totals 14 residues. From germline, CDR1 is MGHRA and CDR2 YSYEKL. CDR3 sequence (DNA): TGCGCCAGCAGCCAGGCGGTATTAAACTATGGCTACACCTTC. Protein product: CASSQAVLNYGYTF.

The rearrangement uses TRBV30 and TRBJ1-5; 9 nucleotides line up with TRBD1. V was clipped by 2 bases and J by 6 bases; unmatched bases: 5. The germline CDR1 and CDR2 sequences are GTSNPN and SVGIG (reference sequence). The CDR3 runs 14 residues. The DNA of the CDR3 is TGTGCCTGGAGTAGGGGACAGGGTATTCAGCCCCAGCATTTT. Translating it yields CAWSRGQGIQPQHF.

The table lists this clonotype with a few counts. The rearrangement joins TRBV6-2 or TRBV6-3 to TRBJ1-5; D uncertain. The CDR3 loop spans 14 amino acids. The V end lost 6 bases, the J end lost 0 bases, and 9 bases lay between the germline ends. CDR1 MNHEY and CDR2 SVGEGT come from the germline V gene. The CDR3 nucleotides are TGTGCCAGCAGGGTTGGGTATAGCAATCAGCCCCAGCATTTT. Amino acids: CASRVGYSNQPQHF.

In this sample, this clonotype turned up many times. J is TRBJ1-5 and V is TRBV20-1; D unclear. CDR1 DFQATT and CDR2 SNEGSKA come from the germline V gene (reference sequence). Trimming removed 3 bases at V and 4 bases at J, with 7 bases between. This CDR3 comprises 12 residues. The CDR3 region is CSARPRNQPQHF. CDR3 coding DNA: TGCAGTGCTAGGCCCAGGAATCAGCCCCAGCATTTT.

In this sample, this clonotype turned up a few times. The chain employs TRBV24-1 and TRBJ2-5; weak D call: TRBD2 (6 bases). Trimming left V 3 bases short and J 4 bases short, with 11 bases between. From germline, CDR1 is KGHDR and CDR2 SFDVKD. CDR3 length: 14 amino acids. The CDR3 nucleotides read TGTGCCACCAGTGATCCCCGGGAGCGAGAGACCCAGTACTTC. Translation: CATSDPRERETQYF.

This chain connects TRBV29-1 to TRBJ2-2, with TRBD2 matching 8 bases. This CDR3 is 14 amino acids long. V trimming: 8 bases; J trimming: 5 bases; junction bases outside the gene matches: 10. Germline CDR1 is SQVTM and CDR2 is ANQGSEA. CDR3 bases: TGCAGCATTATCTCGGGGGGGGTTACCGGGGAGCTGTTTTTT. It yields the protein CSIISGGVTGELFF.

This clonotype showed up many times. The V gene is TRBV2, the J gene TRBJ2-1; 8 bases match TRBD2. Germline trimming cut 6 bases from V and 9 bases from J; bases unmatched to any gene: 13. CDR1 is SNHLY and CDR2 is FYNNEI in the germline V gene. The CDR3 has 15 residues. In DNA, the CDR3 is TGTGCCAGCAGGGAGACTAGCGACGAGACGGGTGAGCAGTTCTTC. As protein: CASRETSDETGEQFF. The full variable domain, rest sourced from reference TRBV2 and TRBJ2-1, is EPEVTQTPSHQVTQMGQEVILRCVPISNHLYFYWYRQILGQKVEFLVSFYNNEISEKSEIFDDQFSVERPDGSNFTLKIRSTKLEDSAMYFCASRETSDETGEQFFGPGTRLTVL.

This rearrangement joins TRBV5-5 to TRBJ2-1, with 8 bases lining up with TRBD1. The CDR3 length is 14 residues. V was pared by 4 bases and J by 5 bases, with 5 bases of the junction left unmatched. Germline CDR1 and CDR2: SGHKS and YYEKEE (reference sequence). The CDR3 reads CASSRQGFHNEQFF. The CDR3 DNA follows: TGTGCCAGCAGCCGACAGGGGTTCCACAATGAGCAGTTCTTC. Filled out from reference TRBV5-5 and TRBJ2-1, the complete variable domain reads DAGVTQSPTHLIKTRGQQVTLRCSPISGHKSVSWYQQVLGQGPQFIFQYYEKEERGRGNFPDRFSARQFPNYSSELNVNALLLGDSALYLCASSRQGFHNEQFFGPGTRLTVL.

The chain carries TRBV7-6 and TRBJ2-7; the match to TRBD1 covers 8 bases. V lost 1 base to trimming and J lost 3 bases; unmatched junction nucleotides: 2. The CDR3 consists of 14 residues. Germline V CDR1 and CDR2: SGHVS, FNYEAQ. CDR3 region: CASSLDTGGYEQYF. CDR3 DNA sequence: TGTGCCAGCAGCTTAGACACAGGGGGCTACGAGCAGTACTTC.

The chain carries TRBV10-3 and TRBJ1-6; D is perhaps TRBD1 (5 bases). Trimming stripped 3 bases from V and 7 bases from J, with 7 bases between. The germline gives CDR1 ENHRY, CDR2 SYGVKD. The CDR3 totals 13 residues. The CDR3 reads CAISDPGNSPLHF. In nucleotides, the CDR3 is TGTGCCATCAGTGACCCAGGGAATTCACCCCTCCACTTT.